This T cell receptor beta chain derives from a study of type 1 regulatory T cells (dated by TCRdb to about 2021). Regarding the study in general: An in vitro protocol by which a Tr1-enriched, alloantigen-specific CD4 T cell product named T-allo10 was generated was characterized in the study. T-allo10 was being tested clinically in patients with hematological malignancies who were undergoing allogeneic hematopoietic stem cell transplantation.

V and J are truncated by 5 bases and 3 bases respectively, leaving an intervening sequence of 4 bases. The CDR3 sequence holds 11 residues, the cysteine and phenylalanine included. Left in the record is the CDR3 DNA by itself, 33 bases read in frame from the first base. This clonotype appeared many times. What this receptor recognizes is not known. Per-base qualities were not stored, and no clone one base away is much larger. Sequencing relied on an Illumina MiSeq. Using fastp trimming at Q25 and MiXCR clonotype assembly, TCRdb reanalyzed the public sequencing data and kept in-frame beta chains. Merged by CDR3 protein, the rows form single entries marked with the most common genes and DNA. The sample table records around 64,000 distinct CDR3 sequences; less than 25% of these occur just once. The biggest ten clones account for 8.3% of the sample. The research as a whole found: Tr1 cells showed a more restricted TCR repertoire than non-Tr1 cells, which the study interpreted as alloantigen-induced clonal expansion.

Sequencing input: cultured type 1 regulatory T (Tr1) cells, either the whole culture or a sorted fraction (not recorded which). In light of the paper, this sample's cell subset or site label describes: type 1 regulatory T cells sorted from the T-allo10 product. The sequence came from a human donor in good health. The rearranged chain carries TRBV12-3 or TRBV12-4 and TRBJ1-1; there is no confident call for the D gene. The nucleotide sequence reads as follows: TGTGCCAGCAGTAGCTACACTGAAGCTTTCTTT. Translated, it reads CASSSYTEAFF.